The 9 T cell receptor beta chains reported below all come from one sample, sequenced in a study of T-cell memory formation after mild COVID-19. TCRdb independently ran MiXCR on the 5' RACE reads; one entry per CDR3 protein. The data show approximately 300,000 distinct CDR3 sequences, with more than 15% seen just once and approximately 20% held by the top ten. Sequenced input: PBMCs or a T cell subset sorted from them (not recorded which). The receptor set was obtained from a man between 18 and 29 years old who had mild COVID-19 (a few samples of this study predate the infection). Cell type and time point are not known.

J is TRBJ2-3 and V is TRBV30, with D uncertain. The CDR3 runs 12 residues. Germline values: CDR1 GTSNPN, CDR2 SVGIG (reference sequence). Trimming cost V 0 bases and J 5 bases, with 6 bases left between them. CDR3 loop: CAWSVSVDTQYF. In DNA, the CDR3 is TGTGCCTGGAGTGTATCGGTAGATACGCAGTATTTT.

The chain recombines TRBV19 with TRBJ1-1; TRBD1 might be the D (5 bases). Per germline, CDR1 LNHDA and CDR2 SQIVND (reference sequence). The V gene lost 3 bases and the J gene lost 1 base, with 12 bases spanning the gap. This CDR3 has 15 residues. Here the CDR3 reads CASSIAGTANTEAFF. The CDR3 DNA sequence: TGTGCCAGTAGTATCGCCGGGACGGCGAACACTGAAGCTTTCTTT.

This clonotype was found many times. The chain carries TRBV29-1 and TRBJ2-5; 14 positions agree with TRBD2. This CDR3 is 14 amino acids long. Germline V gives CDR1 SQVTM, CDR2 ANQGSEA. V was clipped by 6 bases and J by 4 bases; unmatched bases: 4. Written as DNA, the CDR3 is TGCAGCGTGGGGACTAGCGGGGGAGTAGAGACCCAGTACTTC. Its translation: CSVGTSGGVETQYF.

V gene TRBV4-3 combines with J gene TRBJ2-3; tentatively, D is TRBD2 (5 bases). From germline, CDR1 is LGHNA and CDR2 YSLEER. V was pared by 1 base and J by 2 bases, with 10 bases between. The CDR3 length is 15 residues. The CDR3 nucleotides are TGCGCCAGCAGCCAAGTCGGGGTTTTCACAGATACGCAGTATTTT. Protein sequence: CASSQVGVFTDTQYF.

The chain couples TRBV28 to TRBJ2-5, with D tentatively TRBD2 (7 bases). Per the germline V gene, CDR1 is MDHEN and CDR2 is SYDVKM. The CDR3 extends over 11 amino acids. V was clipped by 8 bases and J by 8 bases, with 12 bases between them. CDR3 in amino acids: CASLGGPTQYF. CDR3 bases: TGTGCCAGCTTGGGGGGGCCCACCCAGTACTTC.

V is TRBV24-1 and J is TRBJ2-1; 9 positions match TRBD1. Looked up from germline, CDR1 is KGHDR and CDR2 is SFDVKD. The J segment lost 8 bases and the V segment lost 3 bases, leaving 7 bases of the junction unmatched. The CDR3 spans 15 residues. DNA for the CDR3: TGTGCCACCAGTGATGTCCGGGACAGGGCCCATGAGCAGTTCTTC. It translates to CATSDVRDRAHEQFF.

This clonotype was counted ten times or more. The CDR3 nucleotides are TGTGCCAGCAGCCCCGACAGGGATCAGCCCCAGCATTTT. This encodes CASSPDRDQPQHF. This sequence joins TRBV7-9 and TRBJ1-5; TRBD1 matches at 7 bases. Per the germline V gene, CDR1 is SEHNR and CDR2 is FQNEAQ (reference sequence). CDR3 length equals 13 residues. Trimming took 5 bases from V and 5 from J; bases not matched to a gene: 3.

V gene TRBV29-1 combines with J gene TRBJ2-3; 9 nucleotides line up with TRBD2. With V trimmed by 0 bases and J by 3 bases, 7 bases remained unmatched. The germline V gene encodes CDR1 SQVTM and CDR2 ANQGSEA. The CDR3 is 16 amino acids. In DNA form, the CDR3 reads TGCAGCGTTGAAGATCTGGCGGGGGGGCCTACAGATACGCAGTATTTT. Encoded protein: CSVEDLAGGPTDTQYF.

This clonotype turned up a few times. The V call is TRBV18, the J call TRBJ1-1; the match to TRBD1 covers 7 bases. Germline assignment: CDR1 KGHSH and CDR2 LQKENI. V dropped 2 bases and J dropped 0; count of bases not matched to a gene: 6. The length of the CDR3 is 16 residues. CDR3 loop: CASSPGNRGLNTEAFF. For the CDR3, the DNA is TGTGCCAGCTCACCAGGCAACAGGGGCCTGAACACTGAAGCTTTCTTT.